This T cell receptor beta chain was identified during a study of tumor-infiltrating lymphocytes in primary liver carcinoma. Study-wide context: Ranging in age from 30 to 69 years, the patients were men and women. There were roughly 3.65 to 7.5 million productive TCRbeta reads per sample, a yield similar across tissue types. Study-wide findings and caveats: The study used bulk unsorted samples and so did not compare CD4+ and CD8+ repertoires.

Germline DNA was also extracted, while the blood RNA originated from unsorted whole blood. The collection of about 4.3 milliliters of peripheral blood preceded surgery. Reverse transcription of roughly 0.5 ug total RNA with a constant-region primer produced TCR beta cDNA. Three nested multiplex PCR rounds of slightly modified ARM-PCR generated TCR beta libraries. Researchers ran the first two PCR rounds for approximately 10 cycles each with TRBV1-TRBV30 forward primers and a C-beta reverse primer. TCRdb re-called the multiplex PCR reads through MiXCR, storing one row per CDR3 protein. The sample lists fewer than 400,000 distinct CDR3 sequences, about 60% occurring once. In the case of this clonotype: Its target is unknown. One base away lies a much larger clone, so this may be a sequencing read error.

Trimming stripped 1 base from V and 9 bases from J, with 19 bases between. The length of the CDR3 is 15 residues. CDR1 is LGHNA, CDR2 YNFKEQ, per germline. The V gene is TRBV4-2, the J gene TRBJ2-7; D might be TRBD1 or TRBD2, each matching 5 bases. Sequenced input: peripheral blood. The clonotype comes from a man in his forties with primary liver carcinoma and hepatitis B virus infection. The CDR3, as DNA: TGTGCCAGCAGCCAAGGAGGCGGGCAATGGGACGTGCAGTACTTC. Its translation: CASSQGGGQWDVQYF.